Listed below are T cell receptor beta chains from one sample, sequenced in a study of T-cell reconstitution after alpha-beta-depleted transplantation in children. TCRdb passed the PCR reads through MiXCR, listing each CDR3 protein once. This sample has about 610,000 distinct CDR3 sequences; roughly 27% occur once, and the top ten carry approximately 39%. Sample: PBMCs, taken before TCRalphabeta/CD19-depleted stem cell transplant. All receptors come from a boy younger than two with Wiskott-Aldrich syndrome, due to receive a stem cell transplant. The CDR3 runs from the conserved cysteine through the conserved F or W. Fields, in order: D gene, J gene, clone size, V gene, CDR3 DNA, CDR3 protein. The D gene is left open where the match is weak. A clone size is listed for some rows: how often the clone was seen (once, few, many), or a class if it is expanded.

>-|TRBJ2-1|-|TRBV3-1
TGTGCCAGCAACCGGCGGGGAAACAATGAGCAGTTCTTC
CASNRRGNNEQFF
>-|TRBJ1-1|few|TRBV5-1
TGCGCCAGCAGCCCCTTGACAGGAGCTCTGAACACTGAAGCTTTCTTT
CASSPLTGALNTEAFF
>TRBD2|TRBJ2-1|-|TRBV20-1
TGCAGTGCTAGGGGACTAAAGGGAGACAATGAGCAGTTCTTC
CSARGLKGDNEQFF
>-|TRBJ1-2|few|TRBV19
TGTGCCAGTAGTACCTATCAGGCGGGCTACACCTTC
CASSTYQAGYTF
>TRBD2|TRBJ2-3|-|TRBV3-1
TGTGCCAGCAGCCACAGCGGGAGGGTATCAGATACGCAGTATTTT
CASSHSGRVSDTQYF
>TRBD2|TRBJ2-1|-|TRBV4-1
TGCGCCAGCAGTCGAGAACATAGCGGGAATGAGCAGTTCTTC
CASSREHSGNEQFF
>-|TRBJ2-7|many|TRBV7-9
TGTGCCAGCAGCTTAAACGTCGAGCAGTACTTC
CASSLNVEQYF
>TRBD2|TRBJ2-3|few|TRBV7-2
TGTGCCAGCAGCTTGCCGGGACTAGCGGGTTATACGCAGTATTTT
CASSLPGLAGYTQYF
>-|TRBJ2-1|few|TRBV7-3
TGTGCCAGCAGCTTCGTAAGGGGCAATGAGCAGTTCTTC
CASSFVRGNEQFF
>-|TRBJ2-1|few|TRBV5-1
TGCGCCAGCAGCATGGGGACCCTCGAATACAATGAGCAGTTCTTC
CASSMGTLEYNEQFF
>-|TRBJ2-3|-|TRBV11-1
TGTGCCAGCAGCTACTACCAATTTTGGACGGCGGAGGTTACAGATACGCAGTATTTT
CASSYYQFWTAEVTDTQYF
>TRBD2|TRBJ2-7|many|TRBV20-1
TGCAGTGCTAGAGATCCACGGACTAGCGGGTACGAGCAGTACTTC
CSARDPRTSGYEQYF
>TRBD1|TRBJ2-1|few|TRBV5-6
TGTGCCAGCAGCTTAACCGGGACAGGGCACAATGAGCAGTTCTTC
CASSLTGTGHNEQFF
>TRBD2|TRBJ2-5|few|TRBV5-1
TGCGCCAGCAGTCACACCCTAGCGGGTGCAGAGACCCAGTACTTC
CASSHTLAGAETQYF
>-|TRBJ2-7|few|TRBV5-5
TGTGCCAGCAGCGGAGGCACCGGGACGGGAGTCTCCTACGAGCAGTACTTC
CASSGGTGTGVSYEQYF
>-|TRBJ2-1|few|TRBV24-1
TGTGCCACCAGTGATTTGGGGGCCCGCTCCTACAATGAGCAGTTCTTC
CATSDLGARSYNEQFF
>-|TRBJ2-1|few|TRBV5-4
TGTGCCAGCAGCAAGAAAGCGGGCCTGAGCTCCTACAATGAGCAGTTCTTC
CASSKKAGLSSYNEQFF
>TRBD2|TRBJ2-1|-|TRBV6-1
TGTGCCAGCAGCTCTCTAGCGGGAGTTAAGGGTGAGCAGTTCTTC
CASSSLAGVKGEQFF
>TRBD1|TRBJ2-1|-|TRBV29-1
TGCAGCGCTCACAGGGGATCCTACAATGAGCAGTTCTTC
CSAHRGSYNEQFF
>TRBD2|TRBJ2-5|few|TRBV5-1
TGCGCCAGCAGCGGGGCGACTAGCGGGAGTATCGAGACCCAGTACTTC
CASSGATSGSIETQYF
>-|TRBJ2-7|-|TRBV3-1
TGTGCCAGCAGCCAAGGTAGTAGCGTCTCCTACGAGCAGTACTTC
CASSQGSSVSYEQYF
>-|TRBJ2-7|few|TRBV20-1
TGCAGTGCTCCGGGGCCGACCTACGAGCAGTACTTC
CSAPGPTYEQYF
>-|TRBJ2-1|few|TRBV4-2
TGTGCCAGCAGCCAAGAACCCCGGGGGTACAATGAGCAGTTCTTC
CASSQEPRGYNEQFF